The 8 T cell receptor beta chains below come from one sample, sequenced in a study of blood T cell repertoires in COVID-19. The table came from immunoSEQ multiplex PCR; TCRdb's copy has only in-frame clones and leaves some out. Found here are around 300,000 clones, 80% to 90% of them singletons; the top ten hold 5%. The sample comprised PBMCs or T cells enriched from blood (not recorded which). The origin of the receptors is a man aged 25-45 years who had recovered from COVID-19.

This chain uses TRBV5-1 with TRBJ2-7; a weak D match, TRBD2 (5 bases). This CDR3 contains 13 residues. Germline loops: CDR1 SGHRS, CDR2 YFSETQ. Trimming left V 4 bases short and J 4 bases short, with 12 bases between. In DNA form, the CDR3 reads TGCGCCAGCAGCCTTGAGCGGCGATACGAGCAGTACTTC. The encoded protein is CASSLERRYEQYF.

V is TRBV2 and J is TRBJ2-1, with D hard to call. Germline assignment: CDR1 SNHLY and CDR2 FYNNEI. Trimming took off 6 bases at V and 2 bases at J, with 14 bases between the two ends. CDR3 length: 15 residues. CDR3 nucleotide sequence: TGTGCCAGCAGCGGAGTGACCGGCCCCTACAATGAGCAGTTCTTC. It encodes CASSGVTGPYNEQFF.

This clone was seen a single time. The rearrangement uses TRBV18 and TRBJ2-3, with 9 nucleotides matching TRBD2. The CDR3 length is 16 residues. J lost 3 bases, V lost 4 bases, and 8 bases had no gene match. Germline CDR1 reads KGHSH; CDR2 reads LQKENI. CDR3 DNA sequence: TGTGCCAGCTCACTTGGGACTAGCCTTACTACAGATACGCAGTATTTT. Translated: CASSLGTSLTTDTQYF. Supplemented by reference TRBV18 and TRBJ2-3, the full variable domain reads NAGVMQNPRHLVRRRGQEARLRCSPMKGHSHVYWYRQLPEEGLKFMVYLQKENIIDESGMPKERFSAEFPKEGPSILRIQQVVRGDSAAYFCASSLGTSLTTDTQYFGPGTRLTVL.

The V and J genes are TRBV6-1 and TRBJ1-5, with 8 bases fitting TRBD1. Germline assignment: CDR1 MNHNS and CDR2 SASEGT. This CDR3 comprises 15 residues. J gave up 7 bases and V 3 bases, and 8 bases lay outside the gene matches. The CDR3 loop is CASSEGRGPGQPQHF. CDR3 coding DNA: TGTGCCAGCAGTGAGGGCAGGGGGCCCGGACAGCCCCAGCATTTT.

This chain's CDR3 is CASRWTGGMNTEAFF. CDR3 DNA: TGTGCCAGCAGGTGGACAGGTGGAATGAACACTGAAGCTTTCTTT. The rearrangement uses TRBV28 and TRBJ1-1; 7 bases are shared with TRBD1. The CDR3 contains 15 residues. The junction had 7 bases not matched to a gene; V was cut back by 6 bases and J by 0 bases. Germline V CDR1 and CDR2: MDHEN, SYDVKM.

The CDR3 sequence: CASSAQAGAGTDTQYF. The CDR3 nucleotides are TGTGCCAGCAGTGCCCAAGCGGGGGCCGGCACAGATACGCAGTATTTT. The rearrangement links TRBV25-1 to TRBJ2-3, with 8 nucleotides matching TRBD2. The CDR3 extends over 16 amino acids. CDR1 is MGHDK, CDR2 SYGVNS, per germline. V dropped 4 bases and J dropped 1; count of bases not matched to a gene: 7. The whole variable domain, filled in from reference TRBV25-1 and TRBJ2-3, reads EADIYQTPRYLVIGTGKKITLECSQTMGHDKMYWYQQDPGMELHLIHYSYGVNSTEKGDLSSESTVSRIRTEHFPLTLESARPSHTSQYLCASSAQAGAGTDTQYFGPGTRLTVL.

CDR3 protein: CASSPLLWQGGYNSPLHF. Here the CDR3 DNA reads TGTGCCAGCAGTCCCCTCCTCTGGCAGGGAGGATATAATTCACCCCTCCACTTT. This chain uses TRBV27 with TRBJ1-6, with TRBD1 as a possible D gene (5 bases). Trimming shortened V by 5 bases and J by 4 bases, and 21 bases separated the two germline ends. The CDR3 is 18 residues long. Germline V CDR1 and CDR2: MNHEY, SMNVEV (reference sequence).

Turning to this clone: At one boundary the junction diverges from the germline segment, which might be a read error. V gene TRBV15 combines with J gene TRBJ1-5; the match to TRBD1 covers 8 bases. CDR1 is LNHNV, CDR2 YYDKDF, per germline (reference sequence). The CDR3 loop spans 15 amino acids. The DNA for the CDR3 is TGTGCCACCAGCAGAGTTTCAGGGGGCAACCAGCCCCAGCATTTT. Encoded protein: CATSRVSGGNQPQHF. Filled out from reference TRBV15 and TRBJ1-5, the complete variable domain reads DAMVIQNPRYQVTQFGKPVTLSCSQTLNHNVMYWYQQKSSQAPKLLFHYYDKDFNNEADTPDNFQSRRPNTSFCFLDIRSPGLGDTAMYLCATSRVSGGNQPQHFGDGTRLSIL.